The TCR beta chain described here comes from a study of blood T cell repertoires in COVID-19. Study-level background: Material from acute and convalescent COVID-19 was sourced from the United States, Italy and Spain. T cells, B-cell-depleted T cells, or PBMCs supplied cDNA or gDNA.

How the authors handled the data: Amplification of reference gene primers was used by the study to estimate nucleated cell counts. Produced via immunoSEQ multiplex PCR; TCRdb's table is partial and in-frame only. V, J and clone size are taken as reported in that table, and D and trimming were inferred from the DNA itself. The sample carries tens of thousands of clones, 82% recorded once. This CDR3 comprises 17 residues. CDR1 and CDR2 (germline): SGHKS, YYEKEE (reference sequence). J gave up 5 bases and V 4 bases, and 15 bases lay outside the gene matches. The chain has TRBV5-5 and TRBJ1-1, with 9 bases matching TRBD1. Source material: peripheral blood. The clonotype comes from a woman between 55 and 75 years old with acute or convalescent COVID-19. The CDR3 is CASSQKSTDRGGTEAFF. For the CDR3, the DNA is TGTGCCAGCAGCCAAAAATCTACGGACAGGGGAGGAACTGAAGCTTTCTTT.